The 17 T cell receptor beta chains given below trace back to one sample, sequenced in a study of blood T cell repertoires in COVID-19. This table comes from immunoSEQ multiplex PCR, and its TCRdb copy is limited to in-frame clones, with some not included. This sample has approximately 280,000 clones, with 70% to 90% found just once. The sequenced material came from peripheral blood. These receptors all come from a man aged 18 to 29 with active or convalescent COVID-19.

The chain uses TRBV5-5 and TRBJ1-5, with D unclear. Per germline, CDR1 SGHKS and CDR2 YYEKEE (reference sequence). Trimming shortened V by 5 bases and J by 0 bases, and 3 bases separated the two germline ends. The CDR3 sequence is 12 residues long. CDR3 bases: TGTGCCAGCAGTAATAGCAATCAGCCCCAGCATTTT. The encoded protein is CASSNSNQPQHF.

The chain links TRBV5-1 to TRBJ2-7, with 8 bases that match TRBD1. V was clipped by 4 bases and J by 6 bases; unmatched bases: 6. The germline gives CDR1 SGHRS, CDR2 YFSETQ. This CDR3 spans 13 amino acids. This chain's CDR3 is CASSGSDRGEQYF. CDR3 bases: TGCGCCAGCAGCGGAAGCGACAGGGGCGAGCAGTACTTC.

CDR3 nucleotide sequence: TGCGCCAGCAGCCCGTCGGACAGGGGGAGACTGTTTTTT. Its protein is CASSPSDRGRLFF. The chain is built from TRBV5-1 and TRBJ1-4; 10 bases are a match to TRBD1. CDR1 is SGHRS, CDR2 YFSETQ, per germline. The junction had 7 bases not matched to a gene; V was cut back by 4 bases and J by 13 bases. The length of the CDR3 is 13 residues.

V and J are TRBV2 and TRBJ1-2; TRBD1 agrees at 7 bases. CDR3 length: 14 amino acids. Germline V gene lookup returns CDR1 SNHLY and CDR2 FYNNEI. J was trimmed by 4 bases and V by 4 bases; bases with no gene match: 6. In DNA form, the CDR3 reads TGTGCCAGCAGTGCTAGGGACAGCTTCTATGGCTACACCTTC. It specifies CASSARDSFYGYTF.

The chain uses TRBV29-1 and TRBJ1-2, with 8 nucleotides matching TRBD1. V lost 4 bases, J lost 5 bases, and 15 bases stayed unmatched. CDR1 and CDR2 (germline): SQVTM, ANQGSEA. The CDR3 consists of 16 residues. CDR3 nucleotides: TGCAGCGTTGCGGGGAGGACAGGGACGGCTGGGTATGGCTACACCTTC. Its translation: CSVAGRTGTAGYGYTF.

This clone came up once. The chain couples TRBV27 to TRBJ1-6; no firm D call. Germline V gene lookup returns CDR1 MNHEY and CDR2 SMNVEV (reference sequence). V lost 0 bases and J lost 9, with 6 bases in between. The CDR3 covers 13 residues. CDR3 protein: CASSLSEFSPLHF. The CDR3 DNA reads TGTGCCAGCAGTTTATCGGAGTTTTCACCCCTCCACTTT.

The chain links TRBV27 to TRBJ1-4; D is perhaps TRBD1 (5 bases). The germline V gene has CDR1 MNHEY and CDR2 SMNVEV (reference sequence). The length of the CDR3 is 14 residues. The V end lost 6 bases, the J end lost 0 bases, and 8 bases lay between the germline ends. CDR3 loop: CASRLQATNEKLFF. The CDR3 DNA is TGTGCCAGCAGACTACAGGCAACTAATGAAAAACTGTTTTTT.

This chain joins TRBV5-8 and TRBJ2-3; D remains ambiguous. V was pared by 1 base and J by 3 bases, with 9 bases between. Per germline, CDR1 SGHTS and CDR2 YDEGEE. This CDR3 has 14 residues. DNA of the CDR3: TGTGCCAGCAGCTTGTGGCAGGCGACAGATACGCAGTATTTT. It yields the protein CASSLWQATDTQYF.

The CDR3 spells CASSLGRDRGGYTF. As DNA, the CDR3 is TGTGCCAGCAGCTTAGGGCGGGACAGGGGTGGCTACACCTTC. This chain links TRBV13 with TRBJ1-2, with 10 bases identical to TRBD1. V dropped 0 bases and J dropped 7; count of bases not matched to a gene: 2. Germline CDR1 and CDR2: PRHDT and FYEKMQ (reference sequence). This CDR3 spans 14 amino acids.

This clone was recorded once. The CDR3 region has the DNA TGTGCCAGCAGCTTAGGGCAGATTAATGAAAAACTGTTTTTT. Its protein is CASSLGQINEKLFF. The V call is TRBV7-9, the J call TRBJ1-4, with D unclear. The germline V and J ends were trimmed by 1 base and 4 bases, with 7 bases remaining between them. Per germline, CDR1 SEHNR and CDR2 FQNEAQ (reference sequence). This CDR3 has 14 residues. The full variable domain, rest sourced from reference TRBV7-9 and TRBJ1-4, is DTGVSQNPRHKITKRGQNVTFRCDPISEHNRLYWYRQTLGQGPEFLTYFQNEAQLEKSRLLSDRFSAERPKGSFSTLEIQRTEQGDSAMYLCASSLGQINEKLFFGSGTQLSVL.

This clone was detected only once. V usage is TRBV12-5 and J usage is TRBJ2-3; perhaps TRBD1 as D (5 bases). Trimming cost V 0 bases and J 1 base, with 14 bases left between them. Germline assignment: CDR1 LGHNT and CDR2 FRNRAP. This CDR3 is built from 17 residues. CDR3 loop: CASGLVRQGPRTDTQYF. DNA for the CDR3: TGTGCTAGTGGTTTGGTACGTCAGGGCCCCCGCACAGATACGCAGTATTTT.

The table lists this clone with many counts. The chain combines TRBV4-1 with TRBJ1-4; D is ambiguous. Per the germline V gene, CDR1 is MGHRA and CDR2 is YSYEKL. CDR3 length equals 17 residues. V shed 3 bases and J shed 1 base, with 15 bases lying between them. The CDR3 DNA is TGCGCCAGCAGCCAGGCCGGAGGGCGCGGAACTAATGAAAAACTGTTTTTT. Translating gives CASSQAGGRGTNEKLFF.

This sequence joins TRBV7-2 and TRBJ2-5; D gene uncertain. Trimming stripped 0 bases from V and 5 bases from J, with 4 bases between. The germline V gene encodes CDR1 SGHTA and CDR2 FQGNSA. The CDR3 consists of 12 residues. The CDR3 coding sequence is TGTGCCAGCAGCTTAGCGAGGGAGACCCAGTACTTC. This gives the protein CASSLARETQYF.

This chain joins TRBV27 and TRBJ1-2; D remains ambiguous. Germline loops: CDR1 MNHEY, CDR2 SMNVEV (reference sequence). Trimming took 2 bases from V and 6 from J, leaving 7 bases between them. CDR3 length: 12 amino acids. The chain's CDR3 is CASSLGGHGYTF. The CDR3 bases are TGTGCCAGCAGTTTAGGAGGGCATGGCTACACCTTC.

The chain is built from TRBV12-1 and TRBJ1-4. TRBV12-1 is given as a pseudogene. This CDR3 contains 15 residues. The CDR3, as DNA: TGTGCCAGCAGCATACGAGGAAAAACTAATGAAAAACTGTTTTTT. As protein: CASSIRGKTNEKLFF.

V is TRBV6-5 and J is TRBJ2-2; no firm D call. V was shortened by 0 bases and J by 7 bases, with 6 bases between the two germline ends. This CDR3 has 13 residues. Germline V gene lookup returns CDR1 MNHEY and CDR2 SVGAGI. The CDR3 is CASSYSFLGELFF. DNA of the CDR3: TGTGCCAGCAGTTACTCTTTTCTCGGGGAGCTGTTTTTT.

The gene calls are TRBV5-6 and TRBJ1-2; 7 positions match TRBD1. The CDR3 runs 14 residues. The germline gives CDR1 SGHDT, CDR2 YYEEEE. The V gene end was trimmed by 4 bases and the J gene end by 5 bases; junction bases not matched to a gene: 8. The CDR3 spells CASSPGDRGYGYTF. The CDR3 region has the DNA TGTGCCAGCAGCCCGGGGGACAGAGGTTATGGCTACACCTTC.